Listed below are T cell receptor beta chains from one sample, sequenced in a study of blood T cell repertoires in COVID-19. Method: immunoSEQ multiplex PCR; TCRdb's copy keeps in-frame clones and lacks some. The table records fewer than 200,000 clones, 83% of them present only once. Sequencing input: peripheral blood. These receptors were obtained from a human donor in a cohort sampled during active COVID-19. CDR3s include the opening cysteine and the closing phenylalanine or tryptophan. Fields, in order: D gene, V gene, J gene, clone size, CDR3 DNA, CDR3 protein. A D gene is named only where the DNA matches it firmly. A clone size is listed for some rows: how often the clone was seen (once, few, many), or a class if it is expanded.

.	TRBV7-9	TRBJ2-7	.	TGTGCCAGCAGCCCGGCGGGCAGCTCCTACGAGCAGTACTTC	CASSPAGSSYEQYF
TRBD1	TRBV5-1	TRBJ2-2	.	TGCGCCAGCAGCTCCGGGCAGGGGGCGTTCACCGGGGAGCTGTTTTTT	CASSSGQGAFTGELFF
.	TRBV6-5	TRBJ1-1	.	TGTGCCAGCAGTTACTCGGGAGGGGCTGTAGCTTTCTTT	CASSYSGGAVAFF
.	TRBV6-5	TRBJ1-6	.	TGTGCCAGCACCCTCATGGAGGGTGGGAATTCACCCCTCCACTTT	CASTLMEGGNSPLHF
TRBD1	TRBV5-4	TRBJ1-1	.	TGTGCCAGCAGCAGGGGGACAGGGGACACTGAAGCTTTCTTT	CASSRGTGDTEAFF
.	TRBV3-1/TRBV3-2	TRBJ1-6	.	TGTGCCAGCAGCCAGAGACAGTCTTATAATTCACCCCTCCACTTT	CASSQRQSYNSPLHF
TRBD1	TRBV5-6	TRBJ2-7	.	TGTGCCAGCAGCTTGGAGGGGACAGGGGGCTACGAGCAGTACTTC	CASSLEGTGGYEQYF
TRBD1	TRBV7-9	TRBJ1-4	.	TGTGCCAGCAGCACCGGGACAGGGGGCACGGGAAAACTGTTTTTT	CASSTGTGGTGKLFF
.	TRBV7-9	TRBJ1-4	.	TGTGCCAGCAGCGGTTCAGGGAGGGCCTCCAATGAAAAACTGTTTTTT	CASSGSGRASNEKLFF
TRBD1	TRBV19	TRBJ1-2	.	TGTGCCAGTAGTATAGTCGGGCAGGGGGGCTATGGCTACACCTTC	CASSIVGQGGYGYTF
TRBD2	TRBV6-5	TRBJ2-3	.	TGTGCCAGCAGTCCCAGGACTAGCGGAGATACGCAGTATTTT	CASSPRTSGDTQYF
.	TRBV12-3/TRBV12-4	TRBJ1-5	.	TGTGCCAGCAGTCCCGGGGGGAATCAGCCCCAGCATTTT	CASSPGGNQPQHF
TRBD1	TRBV28	TRBJ2-6	.	TGTGCCAGCAGTTTACCAACAGGGGGCTCTGGGGCCAACGTCCTGACTTTC	CASSLPTGGSGANVLTF
.	TRBV14	TRBJ2-1	few	TGTGCCAGCAAAGCCATGTCCTACAATGAGCAGTTCTTC	CASKAMSYNEQFF
TRBD1	TRBV5-5	TRBJ1-6	.	TGTGCCAGCAGCCGTGGGGACAGTAATTCACCCCTCCACTTT	CASSRGDSNSPLHF
.	TRBV28	TRBJ2-7	.	TGTGCCAGCAGTTCCCGCCCAACAGGGTACGAGCAGTACTTC	CASSSRPTGYEQYF
TRBD1	TRBV4-3	TRBJ2-1	once	TGCGCCAGCAGCCAAGATACCGGGACAGTCAAGCACAATGAGCAGTTCTTC	CASSQDTGTVKHNEQFF
TRBD1	TRBV6-6	TRBJ1-1	.	TGTGCCAGCAGAGGGACAGGGAACGCTTTCTTT	CASRGTGNAFF
TRBD1	TRBV9	TRBJ1-1	.	TGTGCCAGCAGCGCGACAGGGGGCCGGTATGGTGAAGCTTTCTTT	CASSATGGRYGEAFF
.	TRBV28	TRBJ2-2	.	TGTGCCAGCAGTTTATCAGGGGACACCGGGGAGCTGTTTTTT	CASSLSGDTGELFF
.	TRBV28	TRBJ2-2	.	TGTGCCAGCACCATGGGGGACTCCTCAAACACCGGGGAGCTGTTTTTT	CASTMGDSSNTGELFF
TRBD1	TRBV27	TRBJ2-7	.	TGTGCCAGCAGCCCAGTGGTGGGGAGCAGGGGGCGAAACAACGAGCAGTACTTC	CASSPVVGSRGRNNEQYF
TRBD1	TRBV29-1	TRBJ2-7	.	TGCAGCGTTGGAAGTAATAGAGGACAGGGCAACGAGCAGTACTTC	CSVGSNRGQGNEQYF
TRBD2	TRBV3-1/TRBV3-2	TRBJ2-7	.	TGTGCCAGCAGCCAAATGGTTTACCTAGCGGACTCCTACGAGCAGTACTTC	CASSQMVYLADSYEQYF
.	TRBV12-3/TRBV12-4	TRBJ1-1	.	TGTGCCAGCACCAAACAAGGGGCTGAAGCTTTCTTT	CASTKQGAEAFF
.	TRBV29-1	TRBJ2-2	.	TGCAGCGTACCCGACAGGAACACCGGGGAGCTGTTTTTT	CSVPDRNTGELFF
TRBD1	TRBV7-3	TRBJ1-2	few	TGTGCCAGCAGCTTAGCCCAGGGGGGTGGCTACACCTTC	CASSLAQGGGYTF
.	TRBV7-3	TRBJ2-1	once	TGTGCCAGCAGCTTAAATCCGGGGGAGGATGAGCAGTTCTTC	CASSLNPGEDEQFF
.	TRBV5-1	TRBJ2-7	.	TGCGCCAGCAGCTTGGTGGAGACCTACGAGCAGTACTTC	CASSLVETYEQYF
.	TRBV7-8	TRBJ2-1	.	TGTGCCAGCAGCTTCTCCGGGACTCTCTCCAGCAATGAGCAGTTCTTC	CASSFSGTLSSNEQFF
TRBD1	TRBV27	TRBJ2-5	once	TGTGCCAGCAGGGGACAGGGGTGGGAGACCCAGTACTTC	CASRGQGWETQYF
TRBD1	TRBV7-2	TRBJ1-1	.	TGTGCCAGCATCCCGGACAGGGGGGGTGAAGCTTTCTTT	CASIPDRGGEAFF
TRBD1	TRBV7-2	TRBJ1-6	.	TGTGCCAGCAGCTTAGGGGGACAGGGCGCTGTCGTCTCACCCCTCCACTTT	CASSLGGQGAVVSPLHF
.	TRBV11-1	TRBJ2-5	once	TGTGCCAGCAGCTTAAGTGTGGCCAAAGAGACCCAGTACTTC	CASSLSVAKETQYF
TRBD1	TRBV5-1	TRBJ1-1	.	TGCGCCAGCAGCTTGGGACAGGGGGCCCTGGGTACTGAAGCTTTCTTT	CASSLGQGALGTEAFF
TRBD1	TRBV5-1	TRBJ1-2	.	TGCGCCAGCAGCGCCACAGGGGGCGCTGATGGCTACACCTTC	CASSATGGADGYTF
.	TRBV11-2	TRBJ1-2	.	TGTGCCAGCAGCTTAGCAGGGGCCGGCTACACCTTC	CASSLAGAGYTF
TRBD1	TRBV7-8	TRBJ1-3	.	TGTGCCAGCAGCCGCGGAGGAGTTGGGACAGGATTGGGAAACACCATATATTTT	CASSRGGVGTGLGNTIYF
.	TRBV18	TRBJ2-2	.	TGTGCCAGCTCACCACAGTTCCTAGTCGCCGGGGAGCTGTTTTTT	CASSPQFLVAGELFF
.	TRBV7-9	TRBJ1-2	.	TGTGCCAGCAGCCCCGGGGGGGCCGGCTACACCTTC	CASSPGGAGYTF
.	TRBV27	TRBJ1-2	.	TGTGCCAGCAGTTTAACAGGGTGGGGGAACTATGGCTACACCTTC	CASSLTGWGNYGYTF
.	TRBV3-1/TRBV3-2	TRBJ2-2	.	TGTGCCAGCAGCCAAGGGGCTGGGTCGGGGACCGGGGAGCTGTTTTTT	CASSQGAGSGTGELFF
.	TRBV28	TRBJ2-5	once	TGTGCCAGCAGCTCCTCTCCCCCAGAGACCCAGTACTTC	CASSSSPPETQYF
TRBD1	TRBV28	TRBJ2-7	.	TGTGCCAGCAGCCCCACAGGGGCCTACGAGCAGTACTTC	CASSPTGAYEQYF
TRBD2	TRBV9	TRBJ2-5	.	TGTGCCAGCAGCGTAGGGCTAGCGGGGGTGCGGAGTGAGACCCAGTACTTC	CASSVGLAGVRSETQYF
TRBD1	TRBV7-2	TRBJ1-6	.	TGTGCCAGCAGCACGAGGACAGGGGTTCATAATTCACCCCTCCACTTT	CASSTRTGVHNSPLHF
.	TRBV18	TRBJ1-3	.	TGTGCCAGCTCATCAGTCGAGGGAGGGTCTGGAAACACCATATATTTT	CASSSVEGGSGNTIYF
TRBD2	TRBV3-1/TRBV3-2	TRBJ2-3	.	TGTGCCAGCAGCCGACTAGCGGGAAGCACAGATACGCAGTATTTT	CASSRLAGSTDTQYF
TRBD1	TRBV29-1	TRBJ1-2	.	TGCACCATTAGGGAGCAGGGGGGCGCCGGGGGTGGCTACACCTTC	CTIREQGGAGGGYTF
TRBD2	TRBV5-1	TRBJ2-7	.	TGCGCCAGCAGCTCTAGCGGGGGCCTCTCCTACGAGCAGTACTTC	CASSSSGGLSYEQYF
TRBD1	TRBV11-3	TRBJ1-5	.	TGTGCCAGCAGCTTAGAGCACAGGGGAGGACTTCAGCCCCAGCATTTT	CASSLEHRGGLQPQHF
TRBD2	TRBV27	TRBJ2-3	.	TGTGCCAGCAGTTTATCGCTCCCTATAGGCGGGGGAGACACAGATACGCAGTATTTT	CASSLSLPIGGGDTDTQYF
TRBD2	TRBV27	TRBJ2-7	.	TGTGCCAGCAGTTTAGCGGGAGGGCCCTACGAGCAGTACTTC	CASSLAGGPYEQYF